This is a list of T cell receptor beta chains from one sample in a study of PD-1 blockade in classical Hodgkin lymphoma. Sequencing was performed with immunoSEQ multiplex PCR; in TCRdb, only in-frame clones are kept and a portion is missing. The repertoire holds more than 3,500 clones, with around 87% as singletons. The source material was CD4+ T cells from blood, sampled at baseline. The receptor set was obtained from a human donor with classical Hodgkin lymphoma. Both conserved end residues are part of each CDR3. Each record gives: D gene, J gene, clone size, V gene, CDR3 protein, CDR3 DNA. D genes are given only for firm matches. Size is omitted from some rows. Given values are once, few, many or a class for expanded clones.

d_gene: .
j_gene: TRBJ1-2
abundance: .
v_gene: TRBV6-1
CDR3aa: CASSVWGGTGYTF
CDR3nt: TGTGCCAGCAGTGTTTGGGGGGGAACTGGCTACACCTTC

d_gene: .
j_gene: TRBJ1-4
abundance: .
v_gene: TRBV6-5
CDR3aa: CASSYSISGKLFF
CDR3nt: TGTGCCAGCAGTTACTCGATCAGTGGAAAACTGTTTTTT

d_gene: .
j_gene: TRBJ2-2
abundance: .
v_gene: TRBV6-1
CDR3aa: CASPGLYTGELFF
CDR3nt: TGTGCCAGCCCGGGACTTTACACCGGGGAGCTGTTTTTT

d_gene: .
j_gene: TRBJ2-3
abundance: once
v_gene: TRBV6-5
CDR3aa: CASRPFGTDTQYF
CDR3nt: TGTGCCAGCAGACCTTTTGGCACAGATACGCAGTATTTT

d_gene: .
j_gene: TRBJ2-1
abundance: .
v_gene: TRBV5-1
CDR3aa: CASGTGNNEQFF
CDR3nt: TGCGCCAGCGGCACAGGGAACAATGAGCAGTTCTTC

d_gene: .
j_gene: TRBJ1-2
abundance: .
v_gene: TRBV11-1
CDR3aa: CASNARWGVNYGYTF
CDR3nt: TGTGCCAGCAACGCAAGGTGGGGTGTGAACTATGGCTACACCTTC

d_gene: TRBD2
j_gene: TRBJ2-7
abundance: .
v_gene: TRBV6-6
CDR3aa: CASRGGAEQYF
CDR3nt: TGTGCCAGCAGGGGAGGGGCCGAGCAGTACTTC

d_gene: .
j_gene: TRBJ2-3
abundance: .
v_gene: TRBV6-1
CDR3aa: CASSEYGDTDTQYF
CDR3nt: TGTGCCAGCAGTGAATACGGGGACACAGATACGCAGTATTTT

d_gene: .
j_gene: TRBJ2-5
abundance: .
v_gene: TRBV5-1
CDR3aa: CASSFNGAETQYF
CDR3nt: TGCGCCAGCAGCTTTAACGGGGCAGAGACCCAGTACTTC

d_gene: .
j_gene: TRBJ2-4
abundance: .
v_gene: TRBV7-9
CDR3aa: CASSLYRAGENIQYF
CDR3nt: TGTGCCAGCAGCTTATATCGGGCCGGGGAAAACATTCAGTACTTC

d_gene: TRBD1
j_gene: TRBJ2-7
abundance: once
v_gene: TRBV6-5
CDR3aa: CASSLRDRGSYEQYF
CDR3nt: TGTGCCAGCAGCCTGAGGGACAGGGGGTCTTACGAGCAGTACTTC

d_gene: .
j_gene: TRBJ1-5
abundance: .
v_gene: TRBV6-1
CDR3aa: CASSEVVGLGNQPQHF
CDR3nt: TGTGCCAGCAGTGAAGTGGTGGGACTTGGCAATCAGCCCCAGCATTTT

d_gene: TRBD1
j_gene: TRBJ2-1
abundance: .
v_gene: TRBV18
CDR3aa: CASSPPGGPFGNEQFF
CDR3nt: TGTGCCAGCTCACCGCCAGGGGGCCCCTTTGGGAATGAGCAGTTCTTC

d_gene: TRBD1
j_gene: TRBJ1-2
abundance: .
v_gene: TRBV7-9
CDR3aa: CASSYGTGVGYTF
CDR3nt: TGTGCCAGCAGCTACGGGACAGGGGTCGGCTACACCTTC

d_gene: .
j_gene: TRBJ2-7
abundance: .
v_gene: TRBV5-1
CDR3aa: CASSLGQTIRKNTYEQYF
CDR3nt: TGCGCCAGCAGCTTGGGACAGACCATCAGGAAGAATACCTACGAGCAGTACTTC

d_gene: TRBD1
j_gene: TRBJ1-2
abundance: .
v_gene: TRBV27
CDR3aa: CASSTGGAYGYTF
CDR3nt: TGTGCCAGCTCGACAGGGGGAGCCTATGGCTACACCTTC

d_gene: .
j_gene: TRBJ2-3
abundance: .
v_gene: TRBV28
CDR3aa: CASSLPAQYTDTQYF
CDR3nt: TGTGCCAGCAGTTTACCAGCGCAATACACAGATACGCAGTATTTT

d_gene: TRBD1
j_gene: TRBJ2-2
abundance: .
v_gene: TRBV7-9
CDR3aa: CASTSSNRGRHTGELFF
CDR3nt: TGTGCCAGCACCTCATCGAACAGGGGGCGCCACACCGGGGAGCTGTTTTTT

d_gene: .
j_gene: TRBJ1-2
abundance: .
v_gene: TRBV6-5
CDR3aa: CASTYLRGSYGYTF
CDR3nt: TGTGCCAGCACTTATCTCAGGGGCAGCTATGGCTACACCTTC

d_gene: TRBD2
j_gene: TRBJ2-1
abundance: few
v_gene: TRBV11-2
CDR3aa: CASSGGIGLAGGNEQFF
CDR3nt: TGTGCCAGCAGCGGTGGGATAGGACTAGCGGGGGGCAATGAGCAGTTCTTC

d_gene: .
j_gene: TRBJ2-7
abundance: .
v_gene: TRBV5-1
CDR3aa: CASSLSMNYEQYF
CDR3nt: TGCGCCAGCAGCTTAAGTATGAACTACGAGCAGTACTTC

d_gene: .
j_gene: TRBJ2-7
abundance: .
v_gene: TRBV7-2
CDR3aa: CASSLVGGPSYEQYF
CDR3nt: TGTGCCAGCAGCTTAGTCGGGGGGCCCTCCTACGAGCAGTACTTC

d_gene: .
j_gene: TRBJ2-1
abundance: .
v_gene: TRBV7-2
CDR3aa: CASSSRFQFF
CDR3nt: TGTGCCAGCAGCTCCCGTTTCCAGTTCTTC

d_gene: .
j_gene: TRBJ2-7
abundance: .
v_gene: TRBV6-1
CDR3aa: CASSALDGSYEQYF
CDR3nt: TGTGCCAGCAGTGCTCTCGACGGTTCCTACGAGCAGTACTTC

d_gene: .
j_gene: TRBJ2-7
abundance: once
v_gene: TRBV10-3
CDR3aa: CAIRDASYEQYF
CDR3nt: TGTGCCATCAGGGACGCTTCCTACGAGCAGTACTTC

d_gene: TRBD1
j_gene: TRBJ2-1
abundance: .
v_gene: TRBV19
CDR3aa: CASRSDRGNEQFF
CDR3nt: TGTGCCAGTAGATCGGACAGGGGGAATGAGCAGTTCTTC

d_gene: .
j_gene: TRBJ2-2
abundance: .
v_gene: TRBV6-6
CDR3aa: CASSYVQGTGELFF
CDR3nt: TGTGCCAGCAGTTATGTCCAGGGTACCGGGGAGCTGTTTTTT

d_gene: TRBD1
j_gene: TRBJ2-7
abundance: .
v_gene: TRBV11-1
CDR3aa: CASSLGQGVSYEQYF
CDR3nt: TGTGCCAGCAGCCTGGGACAGGGGGTCTCCTACGAGCAGTACTTC

d_gene: .
j_gene: TRBJ2-3
abundance: .
v_gene: TRBV5-3
CDR3aa: CARSLALCTDTQYF
CDR3nt: TGTGCCAGAAGCTTGGCTCTCTGCACAGATACGCAGTATTTT

d_gene: TRBD2
j_gene: TRBJ2-1
abundance: .
v_gene: TRBV19
CDR3aa: CASSISFIGRGASSYNEQFF
CDR3nt: TGTGCCAGTAGTATTAGCTTTATAGGGCGGGGGGCCTCCTCCTACAATGAGCAGTTCTTC

d_gene: .
j_gene: TRBJ1-5
abundance: .
v_gene: TRBV7-8
CDR3aa: CASSYRGYSNQPQHF
CDR3nt: TGTGCCAGCAGCTACCGGGGATATAGCAATCAGCCCCAGCATTTT

d_gene: .
j_gene: TRBJ2-3
abundance: .
v_gene: TRBV11-2
CDR3aa: CASSISNADTQYF
CDR3nt: TGTGCCAGCAGCATCTCAAATGCCGATACGCAGTATTTT

d_gene: .
j_gene: TRBJ1-1
abundance: .
v_gene: TRBV7-3
CDR3aa: CASSFGDTEAFF
CDR3nt: TGTGCCAGCAGCTTCGGGGACACTGAAGCTTTCTTT

d_gene: TRBD2
j_gene: TRBJ2-7
abundance: .
v_gene: TRBV19
CDR3aa: CASSTWTSGPTYEQYF
CDR3nt: TGTGCCAGTAGTACCTGGACTAGCGGGCCTACCTACGAGCAGTACTTC

d_gene: TRBD1
j_gene: TRBJ2-4
abundance: .
v_gene: TRBV19
CDR3aa: CASSEGQGARVPKNIQYF
CDR3nt: TGTGCCAGTAGTGAGGGACAGGGGGCGAGAGTTCCCAAAAACATTCAGTACTTC

d_gene: .
j_gene: TRBJ2-3
abundance: .
v_gene: TRBV7-9
CDR3aa: CASSLRGATDTQYF
CDR3nt: TGTGCCAGCAGTCTCCGAGGGGCCACAGATACGCAGTATTTT

d_gene: TRBD2
j_gene: TRBJ2-7
abundance: .
v_gene: TRBV7-3
CDR3aa: CASSLTGLAPDYEQYF
CDR3nt: TGTGCCAGCAGCTTAACTGGACTAGCGCCGGACTACGAGCAGTACTTC

d_gene: TRBD2
j_gene: TRBJ2-3
abundance: .
v_gene: TRBV10-3
CDR3aa: CAISPSGGGDTQYF
CDR3nt: TGTGCCATCAGTCCCAGCGGGGGTGGAGATACGCAGTATTTT

d_gene: .
j_gene: TRBJ1-1
abundance: .
v_gene: TRBV19
CDR3aa: CASSQQLTEAFF
CDR3nt: TGTGCCAGTAGTCAACAGCTCACTGAAGCTTTCTTT

d_gene: TRBD1
j_gene: TRBJ1-5
abundance: .
v_gene: TRBV6-1
CDR3aa: CASSEYPGQALNQPQHF
CDR3nt: TGTGCCAGCAGTGAATACCCTGGACAGGCATTAAATCAGCCCCAGCATTTT

d_gene: .
j_gene: TRBJ1-1
abundance: once
v_gene: TRBV2
CDR3aa: CASRSQPLPFF
CDR3nt: TGTGCCAGCAGATCCCAACCTCTGCCTTTCTTT

d_gene: .
j_gene: TRBJ2-3
abundance: .
v_gene: TRBV7-9
CDR3aa: CASSLRGLAPSTDTQYF
CDR3nt: TGTGCCAGCAGCTTAAGGGGTTTAGCCCCTAGCACAGATACGCAGTATTTT

d_gene: .
j_gene: TRBJ1-1
abundance: .
v_gene: TRBV28
CDR3aa: CASSSLGLINTEAFF
CDR3nt: TGTGCCAGCAGTTCCCTTGGACTGATCAACACTGAAGCTTTCTTT

d_gene: .
j_gene: TRBJ1-3
abundance: .
v_gene: TRBV19
CDR3aa: CASSTVVNSGNTIYF
CDR3nt: TGTGCCAGTAGTACAGTCGTAAACTCTGGAAACACCATATATTTT

d_gene: .
j_gene: TRBJ1-5
abundance: .
v_gene: TRBV6-5
CDR3aa: CASSGEGFQPQHF
CDR3nt: TGTGCCAGCAGTGGAGAGGGTTTCCAGCCCCAGCATTTT

d_gene: .
j_gene: TRBJ1-2
abundance: .
v_gene: TRBV27
CDR3aa: CASSALQGSNYGYTF
CDR3nt: TGTGCCAGCAGTGCCCTACAGGGTTCTAACTATGGCTACACCTTC

d_gene: .
j_gene: TRBJ2-2
abundance: .
v_gene: TRBV29-1
CDR3aa: CSSSSGSSNTGELFF
CDR3nt: TGCAGCTCGAGCTCCGGGAGCTCGAACACCGGGGAGCTGTTTTTT

d_gene: .
j_gene: TRBJ1-5
abundance: .
v_gene: TRBV5-1
CDR3aa: CASSLAPEGNQPQHF
CDR3nt: TGCGCCAGCAGCTTAGCCCCAGAGGGGAATCAGCCCCAGCATTTT

d_gene: .
j_gene: TRBJ1-4
abundance: .
v_gene: TRBV10-1
CDR3aa: CASIRRFTTATNEKLFF
CDR3nt: TGCGCCAGCATCCGAAGGTTCACTACCGCAACTAATGAAAAACTGTTTTTT